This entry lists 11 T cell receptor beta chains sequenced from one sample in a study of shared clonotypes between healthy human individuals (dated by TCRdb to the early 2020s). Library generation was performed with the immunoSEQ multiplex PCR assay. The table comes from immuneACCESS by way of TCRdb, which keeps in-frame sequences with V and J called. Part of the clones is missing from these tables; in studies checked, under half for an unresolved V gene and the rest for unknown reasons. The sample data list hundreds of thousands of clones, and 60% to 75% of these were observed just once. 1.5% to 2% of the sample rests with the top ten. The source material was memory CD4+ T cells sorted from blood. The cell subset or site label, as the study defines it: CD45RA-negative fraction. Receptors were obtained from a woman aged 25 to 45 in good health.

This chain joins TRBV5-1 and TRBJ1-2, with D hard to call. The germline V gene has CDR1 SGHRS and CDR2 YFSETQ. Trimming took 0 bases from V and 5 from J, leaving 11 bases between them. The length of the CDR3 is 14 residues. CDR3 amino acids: CASSLGSAVYGYTF. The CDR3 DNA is TGCGCCAGCAGCTTGGGGTCGGCGGTGTATGGCTACACCTTC.

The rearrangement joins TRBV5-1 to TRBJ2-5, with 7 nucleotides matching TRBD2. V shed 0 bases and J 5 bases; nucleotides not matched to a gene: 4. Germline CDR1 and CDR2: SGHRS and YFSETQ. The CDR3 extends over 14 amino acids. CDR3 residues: CASSLAGGWETQYF. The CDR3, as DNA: TGCGCCAGCAGCTTGGCGGGAGGTTGGGAGACCCAGTACTTC.

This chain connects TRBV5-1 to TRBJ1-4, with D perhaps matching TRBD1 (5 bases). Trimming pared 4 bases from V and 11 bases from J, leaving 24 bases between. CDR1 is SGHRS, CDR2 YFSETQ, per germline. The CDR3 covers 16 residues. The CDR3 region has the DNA TGCGCCAGCAGCGATGGAGGGGACTCGGGTCGCGCGAAACTGTTTTTT. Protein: CASSDGGDSGRAKLFF.

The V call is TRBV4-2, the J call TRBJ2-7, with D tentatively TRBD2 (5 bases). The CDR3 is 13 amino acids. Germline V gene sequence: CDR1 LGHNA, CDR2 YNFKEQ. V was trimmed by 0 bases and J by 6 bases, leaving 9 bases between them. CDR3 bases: TGTGCCAGCAGCCAAGATCCCCGGGGCGAGCAGTACTTC. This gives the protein CASSQDPRGEQYF.

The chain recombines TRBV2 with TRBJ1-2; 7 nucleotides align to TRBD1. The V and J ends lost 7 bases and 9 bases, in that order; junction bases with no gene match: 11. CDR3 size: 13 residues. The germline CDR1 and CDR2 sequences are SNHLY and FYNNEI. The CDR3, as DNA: TGTGCCAGCACAGGACAGGCTATAACGCGCTACACCTTC. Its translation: CASTGQAITRYTF.

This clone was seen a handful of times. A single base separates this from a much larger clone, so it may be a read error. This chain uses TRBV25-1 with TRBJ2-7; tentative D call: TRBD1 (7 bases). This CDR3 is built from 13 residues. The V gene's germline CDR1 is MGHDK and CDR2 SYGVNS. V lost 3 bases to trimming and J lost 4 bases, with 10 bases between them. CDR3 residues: CASSDRGAYEQYF. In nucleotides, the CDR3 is TGTGCCAGCAGTGACAGGGGGGCATACGAGCAGTACTTC.

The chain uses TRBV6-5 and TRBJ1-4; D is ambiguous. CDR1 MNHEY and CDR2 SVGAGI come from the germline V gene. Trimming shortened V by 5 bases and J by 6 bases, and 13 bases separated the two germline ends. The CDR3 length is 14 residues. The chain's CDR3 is CASSPLRWDEKLFF. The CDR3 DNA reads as TGTGCCAGCAGTCCCCTTAGGTGGGATGAAAAACTGTTTTTT.

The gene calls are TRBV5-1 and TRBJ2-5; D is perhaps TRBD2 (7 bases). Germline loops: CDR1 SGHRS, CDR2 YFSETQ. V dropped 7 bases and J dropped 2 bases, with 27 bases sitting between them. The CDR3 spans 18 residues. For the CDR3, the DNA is TGCGCCAGCGCCGCCTTTTCCGGGGGGCAGGGAATACAAGAGACCCAGTACTTC. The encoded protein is CASAAFSGGQGIQETQYF.

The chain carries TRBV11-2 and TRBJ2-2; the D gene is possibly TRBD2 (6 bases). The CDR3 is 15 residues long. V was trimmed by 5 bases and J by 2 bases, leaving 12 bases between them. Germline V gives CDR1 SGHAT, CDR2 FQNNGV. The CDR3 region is CASSRGRDNTGELFF. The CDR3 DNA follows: TGTGCCAGCAGCCGAGGGCGGGATAACACCGGGGAGCTGTTTTTT.

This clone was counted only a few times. CDR3 nucleotides: TGTGCCTGGAATGGACAGGAAAATCAGCCCCAGCATTTT. This translates into CAWNGQENQPQHF. The J gene is TRBJ1-5, the V gene TRBV30; the match to TRBD1 covers 7 bases. There are 13 residues in the CDR3. Germline V CDR1 and CDR2: GTSNPN, SVGIG (reference sequence). With 4 bases clipped from V and 4 bases from J, the junction kept 4 bases outside the gene matches.

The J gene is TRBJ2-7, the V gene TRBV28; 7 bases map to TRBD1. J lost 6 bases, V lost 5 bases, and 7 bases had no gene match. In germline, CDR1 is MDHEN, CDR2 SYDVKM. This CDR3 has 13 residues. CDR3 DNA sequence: TGTGCCAGCAGTCACGCGACAGGGCGCGAGCAGTACTTC. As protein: CASSHATGREQYF. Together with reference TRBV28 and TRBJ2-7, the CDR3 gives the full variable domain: DVKVTQSSRYLVKRTGEKVFLECVQDMDHENMFWYRQDPGLGLRLIYFSYDVKMKEKGDIPEGYSVSREKKERFSLILESASTNQTSMYLCASSHATGREQYFGPGTRLTVT.